This TCR beta chain was captured in a study of blood T cells in healthy people across ages. General observations from the study: CMV status of donors was not determined, possibly confounding expanded clonotype changes. Diversity estimated from one million T cells was considered an underestimate.

Trimming took 5 bases from V and 2 from J; bases not matched to a gene: 5. This CDR3 comprises 15 residues. From germline, CDR1 is SGHRS and CDR2 YFSETQ. Points on this clonotype: Its antigen remains unknown.

Together with a sample-barcoded 5' primer, a J-beta primer mix was included in a second PCR lasting about 6 to 11 cycles. TCRdb redid the calling of the 5' RACE reads with MiXCR, one entry per CDR3 protein. The data contain 1.2 million to 1.5 million distinct CDR3 sequences, approximately 42% of them seen just once; the ten biggest clones take up roughly 8.2%. The sequencing sample was made of blood. This sequence joins TRBV5-1 and TRBJ1-3, with 9 bases aligning to TRBD1. This sequence originates from a woman aged 18-29 years in good health. The CDR3 DNA reads as TGCGCCAGCAGGGAACAGGGGGCGGCTGGAAACACCATATATTTT. Its protein product is CASREQGAAGNTIYF.